This entry concerns a single T cell receptor beta chain. These data belong to a study of blood T cell repertoires in COVID-19. Study as a whole: Acute and convalescent COVID-19 specimens originated in the United States, Italy and Spain.

The protocol was immunoSEQ multiplex PCR, while the TCRdb copy is restricted to in-frame clones and leaves out a portion. The data contain about 120,000 clones, around 85% of them singletons. This CDR3 has 15 residues. Germline-derived CDR1 and CDR2 are LGHNA and YNFKEQ. V lost 0 bases and J lost 7; bases outside the gene matches: 6. This TCR derives from a man aged 60 to 75 with acute or convalescent COVID-19. The chain combines TRBV4-2 with TRBJ2-7; 10 bases align to TRBD2. The sample consisted of peripheral blood. The CDR3 region has the DNA TGTGCCAGCAGCCAAGACCCTAGCGGGAGACGGGAGCAGTACTTC. Protein sequence: CASSQDPSGRREQYF.